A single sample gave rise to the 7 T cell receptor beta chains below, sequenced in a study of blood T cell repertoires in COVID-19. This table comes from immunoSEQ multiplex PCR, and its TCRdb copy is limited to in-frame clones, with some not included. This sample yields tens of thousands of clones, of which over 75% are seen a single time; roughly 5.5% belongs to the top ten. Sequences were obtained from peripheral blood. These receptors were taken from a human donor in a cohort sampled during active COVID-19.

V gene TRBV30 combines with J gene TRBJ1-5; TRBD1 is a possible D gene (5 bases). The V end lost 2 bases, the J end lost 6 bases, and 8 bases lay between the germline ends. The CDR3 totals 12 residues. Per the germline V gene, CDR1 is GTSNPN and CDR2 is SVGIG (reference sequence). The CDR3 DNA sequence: TGTGCCTGGAGTCTCGGGGGTCAGCCCCAGCATTTT. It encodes CAWSLGGQPQHF. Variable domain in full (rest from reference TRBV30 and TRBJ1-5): SQTIHQWPATLVQPVGSPLSLECTVEGTSNPNLYWYRQAAGRGLQLLFYSVGIGQISSEVPQNLSASRPQDRQFILSSKKLLLSDSGFYLCAWSLGGQPQHFGDGTRLSIL.

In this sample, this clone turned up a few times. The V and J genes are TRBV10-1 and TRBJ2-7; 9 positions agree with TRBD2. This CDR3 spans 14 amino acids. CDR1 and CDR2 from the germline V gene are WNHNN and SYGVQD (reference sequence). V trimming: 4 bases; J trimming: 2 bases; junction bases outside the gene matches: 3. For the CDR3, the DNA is TGCGCCAGCAGTGTAGCGGGAGAGGCCTACGAGCAGTACTTC. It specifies CASSVAGEAYEQYF.

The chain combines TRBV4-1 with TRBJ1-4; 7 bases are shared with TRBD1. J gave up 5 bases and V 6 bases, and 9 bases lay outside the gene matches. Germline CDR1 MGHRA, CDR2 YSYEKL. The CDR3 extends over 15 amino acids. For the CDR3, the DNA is TGCGCCAGCAGGACCCCGGGACAGACAAATGAAAAACTGTTTTTT. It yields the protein CASRTPGQTNEKLFF.

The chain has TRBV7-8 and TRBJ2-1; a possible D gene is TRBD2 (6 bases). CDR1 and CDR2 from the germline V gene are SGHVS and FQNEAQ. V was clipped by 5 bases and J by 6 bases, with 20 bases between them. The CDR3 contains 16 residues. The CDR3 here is CASSQPVAGYTNEQFF. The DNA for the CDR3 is TGTGCCAGCAGCCAACCCGTGGCGGGGTATACCAATGAGCAGTTCTTC.

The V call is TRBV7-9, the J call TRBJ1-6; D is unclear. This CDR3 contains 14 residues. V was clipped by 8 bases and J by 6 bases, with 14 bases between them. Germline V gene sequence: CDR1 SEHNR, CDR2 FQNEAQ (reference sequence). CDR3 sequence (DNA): TGTGCCAGCTCGCGCGCAGAGGCTAATTCACCCCTCCACTTT. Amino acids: CASSRAEANSPLHF.

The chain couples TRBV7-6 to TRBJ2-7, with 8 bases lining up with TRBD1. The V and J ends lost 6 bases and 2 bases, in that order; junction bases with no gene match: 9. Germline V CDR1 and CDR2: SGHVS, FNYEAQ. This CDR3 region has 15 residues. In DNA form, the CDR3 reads TGTGCCAGCAGTAAGCTCCAGGGGGCGGCCTACGAGCAGTACTTC. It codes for CASSKLQGAAYEQYF.

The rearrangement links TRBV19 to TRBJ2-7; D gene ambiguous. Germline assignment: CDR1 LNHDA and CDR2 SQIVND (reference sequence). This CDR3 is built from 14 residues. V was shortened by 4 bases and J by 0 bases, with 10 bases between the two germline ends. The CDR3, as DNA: TGTGCCAGTAGTAGTCTAGTCGGCTCCTACGAGCAGTACTTC. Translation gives CASSSLVGSYEQYF.